The 24 T cell receptor beta chains in this list originate from one sample, sequenced in a study of cytomegalovirus exposure and HLA in healthy donors. The PCR was carried out with 60 Vbeta primers and 13 Jbeta primers. Method: immunoSEQ multiplex PCR; TCRdb's copy keeps in-frame clones and lacks some. The table for this sample gives 150,000 to 200,000 clones. The sequenced sample was PBMCs. The origin of the receptors is a man aged 25 to 40 in good health and CMV-seronegative.

This sequence joins TRBV5-1 and TRBJ1-2; D may be TRBD1 (6 bases). Germline loops: CDR1 SGHRS, CDR2 YFSETQ. The CDR3 extends over 13 amino acids. The V end was cut by 3 bases, the J end by 4 bases, with 10 bases between. The CDR3 nucleotides read TGCGCCAGCAGCTCTGACAGGACCTATGGCTACACCTTC. Amino acids: CASSSDRTYGYTF.

V gene TRBV19 combines with J gene TRBJ1-5; D is possibly TRBD1 (6 bases). This CDR3 comprises 15 residues. From germline, CDR1 is LNHDA and CDR2 SQIVND (reference sequence). V lost 7 bases to trimming and J lost 2 bases, with 15 bases between them. The CDR3 DNA is TGTGCCAGTACCATCCTCTGGACAGGCAATCAGCCCCAGCATTTT. This encodes CASTILWTGNQPQHF.

The V and J genes are TRBV5-1 and TRBJ2-1; possibly TRBD2 for D (5 bases). Germline V CDR1 and CDR2: SGHRS, YFSETQ. The CDR3 consists of 16 residues. Trimming left V 4 bases short and J 3 bases short, with 17 bases between. As DNA, the CDR3 is TGCGCCAGCAGCCCCTTCGGAGCGGAAGGCTACAATGAGCAGTTCTTC. It specifies CASSPFGAEGYNEQFF.

The V call is TRBV6-1, the J call TRBJ2-5, with D perhaps matching TRBD2 (5 bases). V lost 10 bases and J lost 4, with 16 bases in between. CDR3 size: 13 residues. Germline CDR1 reads MNHNS; CDR2 reads SASEGT. In DNA, the CDR3 is TGTGCCACCCGGGGTACCAGCGGAGAGACCCAGTACTTC. Its translation is CATRGTSGETQYF.

The chain joins TRBV7-9 to TRBJ1-4; D remains unclear. The CDR3 extends over 16 amino acids. CDR1 and CDR2 (germline): SEHNR, FQNEAQ (reference sequence). V lost 5 bases to trimming and J lost 8 bases, with 21 bases between them. The CDR3 sequence is CASSDLIGLEVEKLFF. DNA for the CDR3: TGTGCCAGCAGCGATTTAATAGGGTTGGAGGTCGAAAAACTGTTTTTT.

The rearrangement links TRBV19 to TRBJ1-2, with 8 nucleotides matching TRBD1. The CDR3 extends over 14 amino acids. V lost 5 bases to trimming and J lost 8 bases; unmatched junction nucleotides: 10. The germline V gene has CDR1 LNHDA and CDR2 SQIVND (reference sequence). The CDR3 protein is CASSPRDRPGGYTF. The CDR3 bases are TGTGCCAGTAGTCCCAGGGACAGGCCAGGAGGCTACACCTTC.

The rearrangement links TRBV19 to TRBJ2-3, with TRBD2 identical over 8 bases. V shed 10 bases and J 2 bases; nucleotides not matched to a gene: 8. Germline V gene lookup returns CDR1 LNHDA and CDR2 SQIVND (reference sequence). The CDR3 runs 14 residues. The CDR3 bases are TGTGCCACGCGGCGGACTAGCCTCACAGATACGCAGTATTTT. Its protein product is CATRRTSLTDTQYF.

This sequence joins TRBV18 and TRBJ1-1; 11 bases are a match to TRBD1. Germline trimming cut 6 bases from V and 2 bases from J; bases unmatched to any gene: 5. The CDR3 extends over 15 amino acids. Germline V gene data show CDR1 as KGHSH and CDR2 as LQKENI. CDR3 loop: CASSLGTGGNTEAFF. DNA for the CDR3: TGTGCCAGCTCCCTAGGGACAGGGGGAAACACTGAAGCTTTCTTT.

The rearrangement joins TRBV11-2 to TRBJ2-7; 10 nucleotides line up with TRBD2. The CDR3 runs 15 residues. V trimming: 7 bases; J trimming: 3 bases; junction bases outside the gene matches: 9. The V gene's germline CDR1 is SGHAT and CDR2 FQNNGV. Here the CDR3 reads CASTPGSGRFYEQYF. DNA of the CDR3: TGTGCCAGCACCCCGGGTAGCGGGAGGTTCTACGAGCAGTACTTC.

The chain couples TRBV28 to TRBJ1-1, with D perhaps matching TRBD1 (5 bases). V was trimmed by 11 bases and J by 4 bases, leaving 17 bases between them. This CDR3 spans 13 amino acids. The germline V gene has CDR1 MDHEN and CDR2 SYDVKM. The CDR3 spells CACLGGVGTEAFF. DNA of the CDR3: TGTGCCTGCCTGGGGGGGGTTGGCACTGAAGCTTTCTTT. Together with reference TRBV28 and TRBJ1-1, the CDR3 gives the full variable domain: DVKVTQSSRYLVKRTGEKVFLECVQDMDHENMFWYRQDPGLGLRLIYFSYDVKMKEKGDIPEGYSVSREKKERFSLILESASTNQTSMYLCACLGGVGTEAFFGQGTRLTVV.

The chain recombines TRBV5-4 with TRBJ2-1, with a tentative D call TRBD2 (7 bases). Trimming cost V 0 bases and J 0 bases, with 13 bases left between them. CDR1 SGHNT and CDR2 YYREEE come from the germline V gene (reference sequence). The CDR3 is 17 amino acids. Written as DNA, the CDR3 is TGTGCCAGCAGCTTGGGCGGGGGCTCGAGCTCCTACAATGAGCAGTTCTTC. Protein: CASSLGGGSSSYNEQFF.

The rearrangement joins TRBV29-1 to TRBJ2-2; no clear D. Germline V gene data show CDR1 as SQVTM and CDR2 as ANQGSEA. Trimming pared 4 bases from V and 0 bases from J, leaving 9 bases between. CDR3 size: 14 residues. This CDR3 reads CSVAPRTNTGELFF. CDR3 sequence (DNA): TGCAGCGTTGCCCCCCGTACGAACACCGGGGAGCTGTTTTTT.

The rearrangement links TRBV5-6 to TRBJ1-1; weak D call: TRBD1 (6 bases). V was clipped by 0 bases and J by 3 bases, with 9 bases between them. This CDR3 has 14 amino acids. Germline V gene sequence: CDR1 SGHDT, CDR2 YYEEEE. CDR3 in amino acids: CASSLAQGHTEAFF. The CDR3 nucleotides are TGTGCCAGCAGCTTGGCCCAGGGGCACACTGAAGCTTTCTTT.

V usage is TRBV19 and J usage is TRBJ1-2; 10 positions match TRBD1. CDR1 is LNHDA and CDR2 is SQIVND in the germline V gene (reference sequence). The CDR3 runs to 16 residues. With V trimmed by 5 bases and J by 5 bases, 11 bases remained unmatched. The CDR3 sequence is CASSLGTGDGIYGYTF. DNA of the CDR3: TGTGCCAGTAGTCTCGGGACAGGGGACGGAATATATGGCTACACCTTC.

The chain carries TRBV19 and TRBJ1-1, with D possibly being TRBD1 (6 bases). CDR1 LNHDA and CDR2 SQIVND come from the germline V gene (reference sequence). The CDR3 sequence is 12 residues long. Trimming stripped 1 base from V and 6 bases from J, with 6 bases between. Here the CDR3 reads CASSIGTAEAFF. The DNA for the CDR3 is TGTGCCAGTAGTATAGGGACAGCTGAAGCTTTCTTT.

V and J are TRBV7-9 and TRBJ1-1; D not resolved. Deletions cut 2 bases from V and 2 bases from J, with 3 bases between. Germline loops: CDR1 SEHNR, CDR2 FQNEAQ (reference sequence). The CDR3 consists of 12 residues. DNA of the CDR3: TGTGCCAGCAGCTTATATAACACTGAAGCTTTCTTT. This translates into CASSLYNTEAFF.

The chain uses TRBV5-6 and TRBJ2-1; 8 bases match TRBD1. This CDR3 has 17 residues. V shed 5 bases and J 6 bases; nucleotides not matched to a gene: 16. CDR1 and CDR2 (germline): SGHDT, YYEEEE. CDR3 sequence reads: CASRSPRGTGFINEQFF. CDR3 in DNA: TGTGCCAGCAGGTCCCCGAGGGGGACAGGCTTCATCAATGAGCAGTTCTTC.

The gene calls are TRBV9 and TRBJ2-1; 9 bases map to TRBD2. Germline V gene sequence: CDR1 SGDLS, CDR2 YYNGEE. V trimming: 0 bases; J trimming: 9 bases; junction bases outside the gene matches: 13. This CDR3 contains 17 residues. The CDR3 sequence: CASSVEGGGGRGGEQFF. As DNA, the CDR3 is TGTGCCAGCAGCGTAGAAGGAGGAGGCGGGAGGGGGGGTGAGCAGTTCTTC.

The CDR3 region has the DNA TGTGCCAGCAGCCCTCCGGGGGGTCCTAACTATGGCTACACCTTC. Its protein product is CASSPPGGPNYGYTF. The rearrangement links TRBV7-2 to TRBJ1-2, with D tentatively TRBD1 (5 bases). The germline V gene has CDR1 SGHTA and CDR2 FQGNSA. Trimming pared 5 bases from V and 0 bases from J, leaving 13 bases between. The CDR3 has 15 amino acids.

The rearrangement links TRBV5-1 to TRBJ2-7; 9 nucleotides line up with TRBD2. Trimming took 5 bases from V and 4 from J; bases not matched to a gene: 7. The V gene's germline CDR1 is SGHRS and CDR2 YFSETQ. The CDR3 has 14 residues. CDR3 DNA sequence: TGCGCCAGCAGGCGGGAGGGAGGTGGATACGAGCAGTACTTC. It codes for CASRREGGGYEQYF.

The CDR3 sequence is CASSLSEGYEQYF. The CDR3 DNA sequence: TGTGCCAGCAGCTTATCGGAGGGCTACGAGCAGTACTTC. V and J are TRBV7-9 and TRBJ2-7; perhaps TRBD2 as D (6 bases). The V gene's germline CDR1 is SEHNR and CDR2 FQNEAQ (reference sequence). Trimming shortened V by 2 bases and J by 3 bases, and 8 bases separated the two germline ends. The length of the CDR3 is 13 residues.

This chain links TRBV11-3 with TRBJ2-2; D might be TRBD1 (6 bases). Germline V gives CDR1 SGHNT, CDR2 YENEEA. V dropped 8 bases and J dropped 6 bases, with 16 bases sitting between them. The CDR3 runs to 14 residues. As DNA, the CDR3 is TGTGCCAGCTACGGACAGAGTCCTTCCGGGGAGCTGTTTTTT. Its protein product is CASYGQSPSGELFF.

The chain carries TRBV28 and TRBJ2-3; D is uncertain. The V gene's germline CDR1 is MDHEN and CDR2 SYDVKM. The V end was cut by 6 bases, the J end by 5 bases, with 18 bases between. This CDR3 is built from 15 residues. CDR3 protein: CASSLGIIGLDTQYF. The CDR3 DNA reads as TGTGCCAGCAGCCTAGGAATAATCGGCCTAGATACGCAGTATTTT.

J is TRBJ2-2 and V is TRBV6-8, with 9 bases matching TRBD1. The J segment lost 7 bases and the V segment lost 5 bases, leaving 11 bases of the junction unmatched. Germline V lookup: CDR1 MNHGY, CDR2 SAAAGT. The CDR3 runs to 16 residues. The CDR3: CASSPGQGFAGGELFF. The CDR3 nucleotides are TGTGCCAGCAGTCCGGGACAGGGTTTCGCTGGCGGGGAGCTGTTTTTT.